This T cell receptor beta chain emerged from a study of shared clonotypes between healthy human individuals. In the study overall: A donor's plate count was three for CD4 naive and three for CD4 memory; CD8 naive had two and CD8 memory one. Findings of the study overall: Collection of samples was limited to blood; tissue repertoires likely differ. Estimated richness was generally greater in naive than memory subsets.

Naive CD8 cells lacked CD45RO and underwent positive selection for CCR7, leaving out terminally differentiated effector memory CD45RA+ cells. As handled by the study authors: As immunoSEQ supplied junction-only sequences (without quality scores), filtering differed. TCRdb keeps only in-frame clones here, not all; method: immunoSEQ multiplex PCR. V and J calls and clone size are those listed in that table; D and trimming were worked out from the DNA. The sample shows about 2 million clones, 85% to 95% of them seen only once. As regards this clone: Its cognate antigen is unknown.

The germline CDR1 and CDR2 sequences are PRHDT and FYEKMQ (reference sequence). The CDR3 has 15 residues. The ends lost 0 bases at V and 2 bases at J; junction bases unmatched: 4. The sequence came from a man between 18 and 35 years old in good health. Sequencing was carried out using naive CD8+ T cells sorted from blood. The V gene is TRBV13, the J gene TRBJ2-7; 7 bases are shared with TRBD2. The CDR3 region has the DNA TGTGCCAGCAGCTTAGGGGGCGGGAGTACCTACGAGCAGTACTTC. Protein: CASSLGGGSTYEQYF.